The present TCR beta chain was sequenced within a study of cytomegalovirus exposure and HLA in healthy donors. Generated by immunoSEQ multiplex PCR, the TCRdb table keeps only in-frame clones and is missing some. The table shows tens of thousands of clones, with around 81% occurring only once. With 5 bases clipped from V and 8 bases from J, the junction kept 5 bases outside the gene matches. Germline CDR1 SGHRS, CDR2 YFSETQ. This CDR3 comprises 12 residues. The TCR comes from a man aged 25-45 years in good health and CMV-seronegative. Source material: PBMCs. J is TRBJ1-2 and V is TRBV5-1, with TRBD1 identical over 8 bases. This CDR3 is CASSFTGGGYTF. Written as DNA, the CDR3 is TGCGCCAGCAGTTTTACAGGGGGAGGCTACACCTTC. Combining the CDR3 with reference TRBV5-1 and TRBJ1-2 gives the whole variable domain KAGVTQTPRYLIKTRGQQVTLSCSPISGHRSVSWYQQTPGQGLQFLFEYFSETQRNKGNFPGRFSGRQFSNSRSEMNVSTLELGDSALYLCASSFTGGGYTFGSGTRLTVV.